The clone carrying this T cell receptor beta chain was found a few times. What it binds is unknown. These data originate in a study of T cell repertoires in cytomegalovirus infection. Overall study: Carrying CMV and the relevant HLA type showed in public TCR beta signatures. General study findings and limits: What dominated the ex vivo response were HLA-C-restricted CMV-specific TCR beta clonotypes.

TCRdb re-called the reads through MiXCR, storing one row per CDR3 protein. The sample shows tens of thousands of distinct CDR3 sequences, under 55% of them seen only once. The CDR3 length is 14 residues. V was trimmed by 5 bases and J by 3 bases, leaving 14 bases between them. The sequences come from CD8+ T cells from cultured PBMCs, collected from culture after CMV antigen stimulation. The TCR sequence derives from a human donor in good health (CMV status not recorded). Some clones in this sample may be carry-over from other donors' samples. J is TRBJ2-7 and V is TRBV12-3 or TRBV12-4; the D is unclear. CDR3 protein: CASSPSAGGYEQYF. The CDR3 nucleotides read TGTGCCAGCAGTCCCTCGGCAGGTGGCTACGAGCAGTACTTC.